This entry lists 10 T cell receptor beta chains sequenced from one sample in a study of blood T cell repertoires in COVID-19. This table comes from immunoSEQ multiplex PCR, and its TCRdb copy is limited to in-frame clones, with some not included. The sample shows almost 500,000 clones, about nine tenths of them seen only once. The sequenced sample was PBMCs or T cells enriched from blood (not recorded which). All receptors derive from a woman aged 60-70 years who had recovered from COVID-19.

The gene calls are TRBV7-2 and TRBJ2-7, with a weak D call TRBD1 (5 bases). CDR1 is SGHTA and CDR2 is FQGNSA in the germline V gene. This CDR3 is 14 amino acids long. V was pared by 1 base and J by 3 bases, with 10 bases between. CDR3 nucleotide sequence: TGTGCCAGCAGCTTAGGGGGCTGGAACTACGAGCAGTACTTC. As protein: CASSLGGWNYEQYF. The full variable domain, completed using reference TRBV7-2 and TRBJ2-7, is GAGVSQSPSNKVTEKGKDVELRCDPISGHTALYWYRQSLGQGLEFLIYFQGNSAPDKSGLPSDRFSAERTGGSVSTLTIQRTQQEDSAVYLCASSLGGWNYEQYFGPGTRLTVT.

The J gene is TRBJ1-2, the V gene TRBV19; D not resolved. The germline V gene encodes CDR1 LNHDA and CDR2 SQIVND (reference sequence). Trimming shortened V by 0 bases and J by 5 bases, and 13 bases separated the two germline ends. The CDR3 runs 15 residues. The CDR3 DNA follows: TGTGCCAGTAGTATAGATGTCGGTGTGGTTTATGGCTACACCTTC. Its protein product is CASSIDVGVVYGYTF.

The V call is TRBV6-6, the J call TRBJ2-3; the match to TRBD2 covers 7 bases. Unmatched junction bases numbered 6, after V lost 4 bases and J lost 5 bases. This CDR3 contains 14 residues. CDR1 is MNHNY, CDR2 SVGAGI, per germline (reference sequence). The CDR3 DNA follows: TGTGCCAGCAGTTTCTCTAGCGGTGGAGATACGCAGTATTTT. This gives the protein CASSFSSGGDTQYF.

This clone was found a few times. This chain connects TRBV23-1 to TRBJ1-4; maybe TRBD1 (6 bases). TRBV23-1 is flagged as an ORF with uncertain function. This CDR3 has 15 amino acids. V lost 5 bases and J 4 bases, leaving 14 bases between the germline ends. CDR3 region: CASSYRVRGNEKLFF. CDR3 sequence (DNA): TGCGCCAGCAGTTACAGGGTCAGGGGTAATGAAAAACTGTTTTTT.

This chain connects TRBV10-3 to TRBJ2-3; 8 bases are a match to TRBD1. The germline CDR1 and CDR2 sequences are ENHRY and SYGVKD. This CDR3 region has 15 residues. Losses at the gene ends were 2 bases for V and 3 bases for J; bases not matched to a gene: 4. In DNA, the CDR3 is TGTGCCATCAGTGAGCCCGGACAGGGTACAGATACGCAGTATTTT. Protein sequence: CAISEPGQGTDTQYF.

This chain's CDR3 is CASSITGGAYNEQFF. CDR3 nucleotides: TGTGCCAGTAGTATTACAGGGGGTGCCTACAATGAGCAGTTCTTC. The rearrangement links TRBV19 to TRBJ2-1; TRBD1 matches at 8 bases. Germline CDR1 and CDR2: LNHDA and SQIVND (reference sequence). There are 15 residues in the CDR3. The V segment lost 3 bases and the J segment 2 bases; nucleotides outside the gene matches: 3.

CDR3 protein: CASSHDRNSPLHF. Here the CDR3 DNA reads TGTGCCAGCAGCCACGACAGAAATTCACCCCTCCACTTT. This sequence joins TRBV5-6 and TRBJ1-6, with a weak D call TRBD1 (5 bases). The V gene lost 4 bases and the J gene lost 7 bases, with 9 bases spanning the gap. CDR1 is SGHDT and CDR2 is YYEEEE in the germline V gene. The CDR3 extends over 13 amino acids.

V usage is TRBV11-2 and J usage is TRBJ2-5, with 8 bases fitting TRBD1. Per the germline V gene, CDR1 is SGHAT and CDR2 is FQNNGV. The CDR3 loop spans 15 amino acids. Trimming took 1 base from V and 2 from J; bases not matched to a gene: 3. Here the CDR3 DNA reads TGTGCCAGCAGCTTAGGTGACAGGGGACAAGAGACCCAGTACTTC. This sequence encodes CASSLGDRGQETQYF.

The table lists this clone with a count of one. The gene calls are TRBV7-6 and TRBJ1-3, with D maybe TRBD1 (6 bases). The CDR3 consists of 16 residues. Germline CDR1 reads SGHVS; CDR2 reads FNYEAQ. Trimming removed 6 bases at V and 0 bases at J, with 15 bases between. CDR3 protein: CASSSQGPVSGNTIYF. In DNA form, the CDR3 reads TGTGCCAGCAGTTCACAGGGACCCGTCTCTGGAAACACCATATATTTT.

In this sample, this clone turned up a few times. The rearrangement links TRBV6-5 to TRBJ2-6; 8 bases map to TRBD1. This CDR3 spans 15 amino acids. The germline CDR1 and CDR2 sequences are MNHEY and SVGAGI. After removal of 2 bases from V and 8 bases from J, the junction contained 5 bases not matched to a gene. The CDR3 loop reads CASSYGQGRTNVLTF. The CDR3 DNA sequence: TGTGCCAGCAGTTACGGACAGGGACGGACCAACGTCCTGACTTTC.